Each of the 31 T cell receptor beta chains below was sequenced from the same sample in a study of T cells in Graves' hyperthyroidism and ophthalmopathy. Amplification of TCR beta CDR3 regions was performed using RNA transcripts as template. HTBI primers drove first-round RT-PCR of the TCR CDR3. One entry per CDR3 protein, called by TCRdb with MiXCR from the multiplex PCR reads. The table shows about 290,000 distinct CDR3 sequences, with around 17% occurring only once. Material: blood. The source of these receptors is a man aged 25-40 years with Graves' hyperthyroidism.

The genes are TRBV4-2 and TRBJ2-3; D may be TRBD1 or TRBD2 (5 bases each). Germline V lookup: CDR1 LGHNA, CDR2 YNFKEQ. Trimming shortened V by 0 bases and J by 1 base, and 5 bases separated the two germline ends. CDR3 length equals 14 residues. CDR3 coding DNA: TGTGCCAGCAGCCAAGAGGGGGGCACAGATACGCAGTATTTT. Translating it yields CASSQEGGTDTQYF.

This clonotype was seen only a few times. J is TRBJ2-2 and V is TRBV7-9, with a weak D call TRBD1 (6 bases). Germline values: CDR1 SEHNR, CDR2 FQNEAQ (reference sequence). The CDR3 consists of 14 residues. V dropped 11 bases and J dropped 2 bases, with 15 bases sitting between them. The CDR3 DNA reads TGTGCCGCGGGTCGGGACATTAACACCGGGGAGCTGTTTTTT. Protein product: CAAGRDINTGELFF.

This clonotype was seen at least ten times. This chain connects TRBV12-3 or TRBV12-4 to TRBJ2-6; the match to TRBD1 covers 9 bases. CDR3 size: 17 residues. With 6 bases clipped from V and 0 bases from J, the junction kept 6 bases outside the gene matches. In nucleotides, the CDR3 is TGTGCCAGCAGGCCGGGACAGGGACGCTCTGGGGCCAACGTCCTGACTTTC. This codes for CASRPGQGRSGANVLTF.

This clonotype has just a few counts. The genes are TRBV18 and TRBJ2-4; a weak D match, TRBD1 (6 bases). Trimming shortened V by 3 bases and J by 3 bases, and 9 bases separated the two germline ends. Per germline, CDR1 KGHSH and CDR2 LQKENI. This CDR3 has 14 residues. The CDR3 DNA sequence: TGTGCCAGCTCACCCGCAGGGGTCAAAAACATTCAGTACTTC. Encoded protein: CASSPAGVKNIQYF.

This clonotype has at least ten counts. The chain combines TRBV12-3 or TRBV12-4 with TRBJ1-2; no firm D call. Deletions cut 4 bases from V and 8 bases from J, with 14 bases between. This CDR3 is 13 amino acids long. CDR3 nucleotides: TGTGCCAGCAGTTACGGACGGCTTGGCGGCTACACCTTC. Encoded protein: CASSYGRLGGYTF.

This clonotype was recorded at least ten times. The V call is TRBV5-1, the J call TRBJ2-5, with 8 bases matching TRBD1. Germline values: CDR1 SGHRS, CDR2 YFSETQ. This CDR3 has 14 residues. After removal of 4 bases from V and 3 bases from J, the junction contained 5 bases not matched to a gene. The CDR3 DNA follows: TGCGCCAGCAGCGTAGACAGGGGTGAAGAGACCCAGTACTTC. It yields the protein CASSVDRGEETQYF.

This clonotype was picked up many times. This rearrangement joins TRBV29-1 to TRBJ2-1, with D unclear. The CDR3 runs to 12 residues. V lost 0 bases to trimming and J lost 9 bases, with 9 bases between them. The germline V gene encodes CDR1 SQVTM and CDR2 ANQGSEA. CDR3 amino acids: CSVEDLPAEQFF. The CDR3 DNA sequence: TGCAGCGTTGAAGATCTTCCGGCTGAGCAGTTCTTC.

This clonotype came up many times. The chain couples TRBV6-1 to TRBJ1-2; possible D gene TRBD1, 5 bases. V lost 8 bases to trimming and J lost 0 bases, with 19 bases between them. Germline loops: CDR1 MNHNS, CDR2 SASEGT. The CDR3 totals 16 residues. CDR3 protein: CASGGYSTDTNYGYTF. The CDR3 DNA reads TGTGCCAGCGGAGGATATTCGACAGATACTAACTATGGCTACACCTTC.

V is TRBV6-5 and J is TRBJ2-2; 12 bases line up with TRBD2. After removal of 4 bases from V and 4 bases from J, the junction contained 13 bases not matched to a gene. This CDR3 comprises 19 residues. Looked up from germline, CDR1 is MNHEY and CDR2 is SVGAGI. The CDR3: CASSCSQWTSGICTGELFF. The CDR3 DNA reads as TGTGCCAGCAGTTGTTCCCAATGGACTAGCGGGATCTGCACCGGGGAGCTGTTTTTT.

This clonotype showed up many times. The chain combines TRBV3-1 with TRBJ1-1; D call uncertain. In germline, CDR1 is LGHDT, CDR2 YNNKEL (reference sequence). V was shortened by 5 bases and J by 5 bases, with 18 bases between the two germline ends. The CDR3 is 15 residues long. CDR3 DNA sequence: TGTGCCAGCAGCTCCCCGGACCGCGGAACGACTGAAGCTTTCTTT. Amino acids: CASSSPDRGTTEAFF.

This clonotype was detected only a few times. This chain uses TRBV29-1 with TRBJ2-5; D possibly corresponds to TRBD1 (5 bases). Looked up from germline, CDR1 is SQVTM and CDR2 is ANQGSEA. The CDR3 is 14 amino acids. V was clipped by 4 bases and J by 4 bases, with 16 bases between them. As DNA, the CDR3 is TGCAGCGTTGGGTTTGGGCACCAGGGAGAGACCCAGTACTTC. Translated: CSVGFGHQGETQYF.

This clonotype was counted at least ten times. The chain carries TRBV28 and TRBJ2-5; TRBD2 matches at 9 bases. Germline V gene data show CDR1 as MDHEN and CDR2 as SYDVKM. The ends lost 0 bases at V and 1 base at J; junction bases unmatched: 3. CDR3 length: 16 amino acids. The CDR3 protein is CASSLWTSGAQETQYF. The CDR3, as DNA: TGTGCCAGCAGTTTATGGACTAGCGGAGCCCAAGAGACCCAGTACTTC.

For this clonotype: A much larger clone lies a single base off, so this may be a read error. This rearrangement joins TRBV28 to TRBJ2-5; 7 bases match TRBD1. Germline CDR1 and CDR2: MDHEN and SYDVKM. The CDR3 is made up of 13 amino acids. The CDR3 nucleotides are TGTGCCGGCAGCAGACAGGGCGGCGAGACCCAGTACTTC. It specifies CAGSRQGGETQYF.

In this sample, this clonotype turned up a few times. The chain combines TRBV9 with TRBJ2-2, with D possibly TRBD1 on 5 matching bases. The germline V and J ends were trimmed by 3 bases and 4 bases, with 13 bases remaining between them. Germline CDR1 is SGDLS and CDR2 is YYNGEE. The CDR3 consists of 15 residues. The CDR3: CASSAGAWGTGELFF. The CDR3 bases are TGTGCCAGCAGCGCTGGGGCTTGGGGCACCGGGGAGCTGTTTTTT.

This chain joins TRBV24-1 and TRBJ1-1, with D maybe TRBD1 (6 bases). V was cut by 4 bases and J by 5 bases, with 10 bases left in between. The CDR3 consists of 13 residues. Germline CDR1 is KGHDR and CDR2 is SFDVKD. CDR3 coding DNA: TGTGCCACCAGTGAAAGAGGGGGGACTGAAGCTTTCTTT. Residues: CATSERGGTEAFF.

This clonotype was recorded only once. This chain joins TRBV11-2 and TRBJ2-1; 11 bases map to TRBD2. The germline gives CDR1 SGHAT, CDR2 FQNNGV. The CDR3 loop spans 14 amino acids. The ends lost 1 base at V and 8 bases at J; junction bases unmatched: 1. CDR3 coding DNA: TGTGCCAGCAGCTTAGCACTAGCGGGAGATGAGCAGTTCTTC. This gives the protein CASSLALAGDEQFF.

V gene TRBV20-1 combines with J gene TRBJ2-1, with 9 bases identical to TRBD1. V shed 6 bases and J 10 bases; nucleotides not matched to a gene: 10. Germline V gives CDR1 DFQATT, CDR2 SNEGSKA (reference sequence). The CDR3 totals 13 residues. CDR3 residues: CSATEQGAREQFF. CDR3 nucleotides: TGCAGTGCCACCGAACAGGGGGCCAGAGAGCAGTTCTTC.

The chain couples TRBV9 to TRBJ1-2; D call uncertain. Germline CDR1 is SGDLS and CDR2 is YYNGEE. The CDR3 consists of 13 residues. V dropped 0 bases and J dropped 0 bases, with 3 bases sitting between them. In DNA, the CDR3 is TGTGCCAGCAGCGTAGGACCTAACTATGGCTACACCTTC. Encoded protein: CASSVGPNYGYTF.

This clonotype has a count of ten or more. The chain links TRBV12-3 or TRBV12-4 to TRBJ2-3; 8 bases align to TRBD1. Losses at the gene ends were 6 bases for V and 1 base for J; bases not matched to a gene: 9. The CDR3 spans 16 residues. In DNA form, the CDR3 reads TGTGCCAGCAGACCGATTCCGGGACAGGGCACAGATACGCAGTATTTT. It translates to CASRPIPGQGTDTQYF.

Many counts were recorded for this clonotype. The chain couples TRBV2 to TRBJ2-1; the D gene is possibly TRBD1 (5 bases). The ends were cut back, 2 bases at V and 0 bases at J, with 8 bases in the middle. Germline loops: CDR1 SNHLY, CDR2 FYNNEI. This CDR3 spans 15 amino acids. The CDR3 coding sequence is TGTGCCAGCAGTGAACTAGACAGCTCCTACAATGAGCAGTTCTTC. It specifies CASSELDSSYNEQFF.

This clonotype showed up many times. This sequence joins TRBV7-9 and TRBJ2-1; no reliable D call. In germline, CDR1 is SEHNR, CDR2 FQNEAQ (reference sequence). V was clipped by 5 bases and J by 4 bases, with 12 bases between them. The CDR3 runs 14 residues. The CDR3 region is CASSPAVAYNEQFF. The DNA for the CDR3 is TGTGCCAGCAGCCCCGCAGTAGCTTACAATGAGCAGTTCTTC.

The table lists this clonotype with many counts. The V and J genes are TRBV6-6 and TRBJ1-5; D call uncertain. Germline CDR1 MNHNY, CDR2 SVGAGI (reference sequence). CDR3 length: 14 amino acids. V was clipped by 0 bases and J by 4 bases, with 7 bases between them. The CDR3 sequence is CASSYSNRNQPQHF. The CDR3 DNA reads TGTGCCAGCAGTTACTCGAACCGGAATCAGCCCCAGCATTTT.

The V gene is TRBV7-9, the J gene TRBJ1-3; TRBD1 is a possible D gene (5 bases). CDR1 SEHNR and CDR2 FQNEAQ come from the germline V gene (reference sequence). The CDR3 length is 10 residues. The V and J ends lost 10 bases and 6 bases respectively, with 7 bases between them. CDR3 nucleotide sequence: TGTGCCAATGGGGCAAACACCATATATTTT. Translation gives CANGANTIYF.

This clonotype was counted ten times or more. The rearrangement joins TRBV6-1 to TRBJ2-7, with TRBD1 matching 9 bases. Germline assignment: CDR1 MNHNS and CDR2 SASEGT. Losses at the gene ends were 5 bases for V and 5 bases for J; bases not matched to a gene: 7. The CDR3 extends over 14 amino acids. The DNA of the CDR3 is TGTGCCAGCAGTCGGGACAGGGCTATCGACGAGCAGTACTTC. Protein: CASSRDRAIDEQYF.

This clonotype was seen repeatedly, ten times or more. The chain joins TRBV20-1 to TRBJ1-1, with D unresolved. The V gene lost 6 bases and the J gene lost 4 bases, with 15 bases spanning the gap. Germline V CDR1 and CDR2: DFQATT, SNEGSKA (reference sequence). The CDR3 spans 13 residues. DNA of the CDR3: TGCAGTGCGCCCCGGTTGGGAGGCACTGAAGCTTTCTTT. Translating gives CSAPRLGGTEAFF.

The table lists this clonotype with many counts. CDR3 sequence (DNA): TGTGCCAGCAGGGGAGCGGGAGGGTTATACAATGAGCAGTTCTTC. It yields the protein CASRGAGGLYNEQFF. The genes are TRBV2 and TRBJ2-1, with 10 bases fitting TRBD2. Trimming cost V 6 bases and J 4 bases; bases outside gene matches: 6. Germline V gene data show CDR1 as SNHLY and CDR2 as FYNNEI. The length of the CDR3 is 15 residues.

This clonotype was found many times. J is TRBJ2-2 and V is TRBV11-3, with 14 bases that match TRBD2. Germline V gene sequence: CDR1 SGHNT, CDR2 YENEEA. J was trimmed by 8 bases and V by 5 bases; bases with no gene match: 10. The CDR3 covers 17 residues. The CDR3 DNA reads TGTGCCAGCAGCCCGGGGGGGACTAGCGGGAGCTCAGGGGAGCTGTTTTTT. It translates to CASSPGGTSGSSGELFF.

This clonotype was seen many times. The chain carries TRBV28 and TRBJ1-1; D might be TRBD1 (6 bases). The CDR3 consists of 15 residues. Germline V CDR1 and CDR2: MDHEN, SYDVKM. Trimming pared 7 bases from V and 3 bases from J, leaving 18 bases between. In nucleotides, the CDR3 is TGTGCCAGCACATTGGGGGGGCGATTGGACACTGAAGCTTTCTTT. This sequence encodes CASTLGGRLDTEAFF. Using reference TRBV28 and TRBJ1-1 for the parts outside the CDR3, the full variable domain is DVKVTQSSRYLVKRTGEKVFLECVQDMDHENMFWYRQDPGLGLRLIYFSYDVKMKEKGDIPEGYSVSREKKERFSLILESASTNQTSMYLCASTLGGRLDTEAFFGQGTRLTVV.

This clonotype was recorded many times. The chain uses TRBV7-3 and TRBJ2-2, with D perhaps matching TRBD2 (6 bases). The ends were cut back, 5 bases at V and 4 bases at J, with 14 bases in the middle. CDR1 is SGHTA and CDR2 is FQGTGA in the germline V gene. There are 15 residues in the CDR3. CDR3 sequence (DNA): TGTGCCAGCAGCCAGGGTGGGAGGAGCACCGGGGAGCTGTTTTTT. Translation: CASSQGGRSTGELFF.

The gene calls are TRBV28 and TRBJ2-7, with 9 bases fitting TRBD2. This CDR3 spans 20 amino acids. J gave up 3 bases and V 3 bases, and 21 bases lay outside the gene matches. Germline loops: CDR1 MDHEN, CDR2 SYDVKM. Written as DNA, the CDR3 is TGTGCCAGCAGTTTGTGGAAAGTGAGGACTAGCGCCTCCATCCACTACGAGCAGTACTTC. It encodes CASSLWKVRTSASIHYEQYF.

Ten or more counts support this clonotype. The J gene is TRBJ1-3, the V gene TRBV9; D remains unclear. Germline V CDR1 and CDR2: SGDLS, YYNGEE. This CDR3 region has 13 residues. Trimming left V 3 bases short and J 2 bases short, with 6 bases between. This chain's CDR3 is CASSDRTGNTIYF. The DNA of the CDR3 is TGTGCCAGCAGCGACAGAACTGGAAACACCATATATTTT. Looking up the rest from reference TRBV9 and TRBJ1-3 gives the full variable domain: DSGVTQTPKHLITATGQRVTLRCSPRSGDLSVYWYQQSLDQGLQFLIQYYNGEERAKGNILERFSAQQFPDLHSELNLSSLELGDSALYFCASSDRTGNTIYFGEGSWLTVV.